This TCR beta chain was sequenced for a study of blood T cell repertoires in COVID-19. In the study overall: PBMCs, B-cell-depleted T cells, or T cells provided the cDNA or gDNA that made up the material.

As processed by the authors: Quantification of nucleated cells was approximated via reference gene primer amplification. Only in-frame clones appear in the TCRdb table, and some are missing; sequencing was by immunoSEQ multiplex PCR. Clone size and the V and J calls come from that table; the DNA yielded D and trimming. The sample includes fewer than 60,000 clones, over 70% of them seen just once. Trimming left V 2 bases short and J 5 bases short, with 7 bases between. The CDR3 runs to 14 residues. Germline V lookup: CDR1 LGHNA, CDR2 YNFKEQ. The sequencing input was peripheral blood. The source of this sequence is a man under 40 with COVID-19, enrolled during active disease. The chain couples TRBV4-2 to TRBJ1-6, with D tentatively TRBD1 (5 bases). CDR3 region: CASSQLGDNSPLHF. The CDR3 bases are TGTGCCAGCAGCCAATTAGGGGATAATTCACCCCTCCACTTT.